This T cell receptor (beta chain) was identified in a study of OX40 agonist ivuxolimab in advanced cancers. In the study overall: The mean age was roughly 60 years, ranging from about 23 to 79, with approximately 85% of participants male. Findings and limits, study-wide: Certain nonresponders likewise exhibited a low normalized T-cell clonal expansion.

TCRdb's table, derived via immunoSEQ multiplex PCR, lists solely in-frame clones and lacks some. The table has around 41,000 clones, around four fifths seen once. This clone was counted only a few times. What it binds is not known. This material consisted of CD4+ or CD8+ T cells sorted from blood, taken in a trial of the OX40 agonist ivuxolimab. The TCR comes from an adult with an advanced solid tumor such as melanoma, head and neck, liver or kidney cancer.

CDR3 coding DNA: TGTGCCAGCTCTAAGGGGGCACTAAGGAGGGGAGGGAGCAATCAGCCCCAGCATTTT. Translation: CASSKGALRRGGSNQPQHF. The V call is TRBV28, the J call TRBJ1-5; TRBD1 aligns across 7 bases. V lost 8 bases, J lost 1 base, and 20 bases stayed unmatched. This CDR3 region has 19 residues. In germline, CDR1 is MDHEN, CDR2 SYDVKM.